A selection of T cell receptor beta chains follows, all from one sample in a study of vaccination effects on CD4 cells after COVID-19. No antigen has been assigned to these receptors. The data were produced by immunoSEQ multiplex PCR, yet TCRdb's version contains in-frame clones alone and is incomplete. The table includes fewer than 85,000 clones, 78% detected once. Sequenced here: CD4+ T cells from PBMCs cultured with SARS-CoV-2 spike peptides, sampled before COVID-19 vaccination. These receptors all come from a human donor who received a COVID-19 vaccine. Both conserved end residues are part of each CDR3. A D gene is named only where the DNA matches it firmly. Expanded clones get a size class; other rows say once, few or many, or leave the size out.

V gene	D gene	J gene	clone size	CDR3 protein	CDR3 DNA
TRBV6-2/TRBV6-3	TRBD2	TRBJ2-1	-	CASSPGTSGLIYNEQFF	TGTGCCAGCAGTCCCGGGACTAGCGGGCTCATCTACAATGAGCAGTTCTTC
TRBV12-5	-	TRBJ1-4	-	CASGQGTTNEKLFF	TGTGCTAGCGGTCAGGGGACAACTAATGAAAAACTGTTTTTT
TRBV2	TRBD1	TRBJ2-5	-	CASSGTGRETQYF	TGTGCCAGCAGTGGGACAGGGCGGGAGACCCAGTACTTC
TRBV7-3	-	TRBJ1-6	-	CASSLTMHPDSPLHF	TGTGCCAGCAGCTTAACAATGCATCCCGATTCACCCCTCCACTTT
TRBV18	TRBD1	TRBJ1-1	few	CASSPQGANTEAFF	TGTGCCAGCTCACCTCAGGGGGCCAACACTGAAGCTTTCTTT
TRBV10-1	-	TRBJ2-1	-	CASSDQDEQFF	TGCGCCAGCAGTGATCAGGATGAGCAGTTCTTC
TRBV2	TRBD2	TRBJ2-1	-	CASSRGGGAVEQFF	TGTGCCAGCAGTCGAGGCGGGGGGGCTGTTGAGCAGTTCTTC
TRBV15	-	TRBJ1-6	-	CATSRDQRNSPLHF	TGTGCCACCAGCAGAGATCAGAGGAATTCACCCCTCCACTTT
TRBV6-5	-	TRBJ2-3	once	CASSNRIRDTQYF	TGTGCCAGCAGTAACAGGATACGAGATACGCAGTATTTT
TRBV9	TRBD1	TRBJ1-6	-	CASSAGQAYNSPLHF	TGTGCCAGCAGCGCTGGACAGGCTTATAATTCACCCCTCCACTTT
TRBV2	TRBD1	TRBJ2-5	few	CASGDSPPQYF	TGTGCCAGCGGGGACAGTCCCCCCCAGTACTTC
TRBV24-1	-	TRBJ2-2	-	CATSGWTDGELFF	TGTGCCACCAGTGGCTGGACAGACGGGGAGCTGTTTTTT
TRBV5-4	TRBD1	TRBJ1-2	-	CASSLAVDRGKDYTF	TGTGCCAGCAGCTTGGCCGTGGACAGGGGGAAGGATTACACCTTC
TRBV2	-	TRBJ2-5	-	CASSTLQTQYF	TGTGCCAGCAGTACCCTACAGACCCAGTACTTC
TRBV3-1/TRBV3-2	TRBD2	TRBJ2-2	-	CASSQRTSGAVTGELFF	TGTGCCAGCAGCCAACGGACTAGCGGGGCGGTCACCGGGGAGCTGTTTTTT
TRBV9	TRBD1	TRBJ1-2	-	CASSVVGGGGYTF	TGTGCCAGCAGCGTAGTAGGGGGCGGTGGCTACACCTTC
TRBV12-3/TRBV12-4	-	TRBJ2-5	-	CASSRDPSKAQYF	TGTGCCAGCAGTCGGGACCCCTCGAAAGCCCAGTACTTC
TRBV3-1/TRBV3-2	-	TRBJ2-3	-	CASSQRRGSTDTQYF	TGTGCCAGCAGCCAAAGGCGGGGTAGCACAGATACGCAGTATTTT
TRBV18	-	TRBJ1-1	-	CASSPPGTVNTEAFF	TGTGCCAGCTCACCACCCGGGACCGTGAACACTGAAGCTTTCTTT
TRBV19	TRBD1	TRBJ1-3	-	CASINRGESSGNTIYF	TGTGCCAGCATTAACAGGGGCGAATCCTCTGGAAACACCATATATTTT
TRBV15	-	TRBJ1-1	-	CATSRTSPGPSRPIF	TGTGCCACCAGCAGAACTAGTCCGGGACCCAGTAGGCCCATCTTT
TRBV2	-	TRBJ1-6	-	CASSERSPRWLNSPLHF	TGTGCCAGCAGTGAAAGATCGCCTCGGTGGCTAAATTCACCCCTCCACTTT
TRBV30	-	TRBJ1-2	-	CAWSVNRPYGYTF	TGTGCCTGGAGTGTAAACAGGCCTTATGGCTACACCTTC
TRBV5-1	-	TRBJ2-5	-	CASSHLRETQYF	TGCGCCAGCAGCCACCTCAGGGAGACCCAGTACTTC
TRBV25-1	-	TRBJ2-5	-	CASSRRDSRGNQYF	TGTGCCAGCAGTCGCCGGGACTCCCGGGGGAACCAGTACTTC
TRBV2	-	TRBJ2-3	-	CATGPGIDTQYF	TGTGCCACGGGACCTGGGATAGATACGCAGTATTTT
TRBV3-1/TRBV3-2	-	TRBJ1-4	-	CASSYFGSATNEKLFF	TGTGCCAGCAGTTACTTCGGGTCCGCAACTAATGAAAAACTGTTTTTT
TRBV5-4	-	TRBJ2-1	-	CASSPGGTGNNEQFF	TGTGCCAGCAGCCCGGGGGGGACAGGGAACAATGAGCAGTTCTTC
TRBV18	-	TRBJ2-2	-	CASSRTANTGELFF	TGTGCCAGCTCGAGGACAGCGAACACCGGGGAGCTGTTTTTT
TRBV5-1	TRBD1	TRBJ1-4	-	CASSSGQGHEKLFF	TGCGCCAGCAGCTCCGGACAGGGCCATGAAAAACTGTTTTTT
TRBV21-1	-	TRBJ2-5	-	CASSKTQGTSRGRWKETQYF	TGTGCCAGCAGCAAAACTCAGGGGACGAGCAGGGGCCGCTGGAAAGAGACCCAGTACTTC
TRBV27	TRBD1	TRBJ1-1	-	CASSLTGTVNTEAFF	TGTGCCAGCAGTTTGACGGGGACAGTAAACACTGAAGCTTTCTTT